The 28 T cell receptor beta chains given below trace back to one sample, sequenced in a study of cytomegalovirus exposure and HLA in healthy donors. PCR was performed using 60 Vbeta and 13 Jbeta primers. Sequenced by immunoSEQ multiplex PCR; TCRdb stores in-frame clones only, minus some. The table shows some 130,000 clones, with approximately 60% occurring only once. Input material: PBMCs. Every receptor here comes from a human donor in good health.

V is TRBV4-3 and J is TRBJ2-3; 8 bases fit TRBD1. Germline loops: CDR1 LGHNA, CDR2 YSLEER. The CDR3 is 16 amino acids. V shed 0 bases and J 3 bases; nucleotides not matched to a gene: 5. CDR3 region: CASSQETGVATDTQYF. For the CDR3, the DNA is TGCGCCAGCAGCCAAGAGACAGGGGTCGCGACAGATACGCAGTATTTT.

The rearrangement joins TRBV5-1 to TRBJ2-7; no reliable D call. V gave up 0 bases and J gave up 4 bases, with 2 bases separating them. The CDR3 loop spans 11 amino acids. Looked up from germline, CDR1 is SGHRS and CDR2 is YFSETQ. The CDR3 DNA reads TGCGCCAGCAGCTTGGCGTACGAGCAGTACTTC. Amino acids: CASSLAYEQYF. The full variable domain, its missing parts supplied by reference TRBV5-1 and TRBJ2-7, is KAGVTQTPRYLIKTRGQQVTLSCSPISGHRSVSWYQQTPGQGLQFLFEYFSETQRNKGNFPGRFSGRQFSNSRSEMNVSTLELGDSALYLCASSLAYEQYFGPGTRLTVT.

The chain combines TRBV7-2 with TRBJ2-5; weak D call: TRBD1 (6 bases). The CDR3 spans 16 residues. V shed 1 base and J shed 2 bases, with 14 bases lying between them. Germline V lookup: CDR1 SGHTA, CDR2 FQGNSA. Written as DNA, the CDR3 is TGTGCCAGCAGCTTAGGCTTGCGGACAGAACAAGAGACCCAGTACTTC. As protein: CASSLGLRTEQETQYF.

J is TRBJ2-7 and V is TRBV5-1; 7 bases map to TRBD1. The CDR3 sequence is 14 residues long. The junction had 3 bases not matched to a gene; V was cut back by 0 bases and J by 3 bases. Looked up from germline, CDR1 is SGHRS and CDR2 is YFSETQ. The CDR3 is CASSLGRGNYEQYF. CDR3 nucleotides: TGCGCCAGCAGCTTGGGCAGGGGGAACTACGAGCAGTACTTC.

CDR3 sequence (DNA): TGTGCCAGCAGCCCGGATGGAGCTGAAGCTTTCTTT. Amino acid sequence: CASSPDGAEAFF. This chain links TRBV5-5 with TRBJ1-1; D is uncertain. Looked up from germline, CDR1 is SGHKS and CDR2 is YYEKEE (reference sequence). The CDR3 is 12 amino acids. Between the trimmed V and J ends, which lost 4 bases and 6 bases, there was a span of 10 bases. Looking up the rest from reference TRBV5-5 and TRBJ1-1 gives the full variable domain: DAGVTQSPTHLIKTRGQQVTLRCSPISGHKSVSWYQQVLGQGPQFIFQYYEKEERGRGNFPDRFSARQFPNYSSELNVNALLLGDSALYLCASSPDGAEAFFGQGTRLTVV.

V usage is TRBV10-3 and J usage is TRBJ2-7; D might be TRBD2 (6 bases). The V gene's germline CDR1 is ENHRY and CDR2 SYGVKD. The CDR3 contains 15 residues. Trimming cost V 2 bases and J 3 bases, with 14 bases left between them. The CDR3 sequence: CAISEQGWGDYEQYF. The CDR3 nucleotides read TGTGCCATCAGTGAGCAGGGCTGGGGGGACTACGAGCAGTACTTC.

V and J are TRBV27 and TRBJ2-1; the match to TRBD1 covers 7 bases. This CDR3 is 15 amino acids long. V lost 6 bases to trimming and J lost 5 bases; unmatched junction nucleotides: 10. CDR1 and CDR2 (germline): MNHEY, SMNVEV (reference sequence). CDR3 sequence reads: CASSYLQGMNNEQFF. DNA of the CDR3: TGTGCCAGCAGCTACCTACAGGGGATGAACAATGAGCAGTTCTTC.

The chain uses TRBV28 and TRBJ1-5, with D possibly TRBD1 on 6 matching bases. Germline CDR1 reads MDHEN; CDR2 reads SYDVKM. The CDR3 consists of 15 residues. V lost 6 bases and J lost 6, with 18 bases in between. The CDR3 protein is CASSPGGGRGQPQHF. As DNA, the CDR3 is TGTGCCAGCAGCCCCGGGGGGGGCCGGGGTCAGCCCCAGCATTTT.

The genes are TRBV19 and TRBJ1-3; no definite D call. This CDR3 is 16 amino acids long. Trimming took 3 bases from V and 1 from J, leaving 13 bases between them. Looked up from germline, CDR1 is LNHDA and CDR2 is SQIVND (reference sequence). The CDR3 here is CASSIPGRGSGNTIYF. CDR3 nucleotide sequence: TGTGCCAGTAGTATCCCGGGCCGGGGTTCTGGAAACACCATATATTTT.

V gene TRBV5-1 combines with J gene TRBJ2-1; perhaps TRBD2 as D (6 bases). Trimming stripped 0 bases from V and 5 bases from J, with 15 bases between. The CDR3 consists of 16 residues. From germline, CDR1 is SGHRS and CDR2 YFSETQ. The CDR3, as DNA: TGCGCCAGCAGCTTGGATGGGGACTTGCCTAACAATGAGCAGTTCTTC. Its protein product is CASSLDGDLPNNEQFF.

This clone was picked up a small number of times. A read error may account for a junction end that differs from germline. The chain carries TRBV7-2 and TRBJ2-5; D not resolved. From germline, CDR1 is SGHTA and CDR2 FQGNSA. CDR3 length equals 11 residues. The CDR3 DNA follows: TGTGCCAGCAGCTTCCAAGAGGCCCAGTACTTC. As protein: CASSFQEAQYF.

The CDR3 region has the DNA TGCGCCAGCAGCCAGGGGCTAGCGGACCAAGAGACCCAGTACTTC. Residues: CASSQGLADQETQYF. The rearrangement joins TRBV4-3 to TRBJ2-5; 7 bases agree with TRBD2. Trimming took 3 bases from V and 0 from J; bases not matched to a gene: 4. The V gene's germline CDR1 is LGHNA and CDR2 YSLEER. The CDR3 spans 15 residues.

This clone has a handful of counts. The chain couples TRBV14 to TRBJ2-7; D call uncertain. The length of the CDR3 is 11 residues. Deletions cut 3 bases from V and 5 bases from J, with 5 bases between. Germline V lookup: CDR1 SGHDN, CDR2 FVKESK. The CDR3 DNA reads as TGTGCCAGCAGCCACAGTCACGAGCAGTACTTC. This encodes CASSHSHEQYF.

The rearrangement links TRBV27 to TRBJ2-7; TRBD1 agrees at 9 bases. Losses at the gene ends were 4 bases for V and 5 bases for J; bases not matched to a gene: 9. Germline CDR1 is MNHEY and CDR2 is SMNVEV (reference sequence). The length of the CDR3 is 15 residues. This CDR3 is CASSSWDRALDEQYF. The CDR3 nucleotides read TGTGCCAGCAGTTCTTGGGACAGGGCTCTCGACGAGCAGTACTTC.

This clone was recorded a few times. This rearrangement joins TRBV27 to TRBJ2-5; TRBD2 is a possible D gene (5 bases). Trimming removed 5 bases from V and 7 bases from J, with 17 bases in between. In germline, CDR1 is MNHEY, CDR2 SMNVEV (reference sequence). The CDR3 totals 14 residues. The CDR3 sequence is CASSLVAGPGTQYF. The DNA for the CDR3 is TGTGCCAGCAGTCTGGTGGCGGGCCCCGGGACCCAGTACTTC.

V and J are TRBV11-2 and TRBJ1-5; D gene unclear. Germline V gives CDR1 SGHAT, CDR2 FQNNGV. CDR3 length: 15 residues. V lost 3 bases and J lost 0, with 9 bases in between. Here the CDR3 reads CASSLAGNSNQPQHF. The CDR3 bases are TGTGCCAGCAGCTTGGCGGGGAATAGCAATCAGCCCCAGCATTTT.

V is TRBV27 and J is TRBJ2-1, with D perhaps TRBD2 (6 bases). V was pared by 8 bases and J by 0 bases, with 14 bases between. Looked up from germline, CDR1 is MNHEY and CDR2 is SMNVEV (reference sequence). The length of the CDR3 is 15 residues. The CDR3 sequence: CASQGGISSYNEQFF. CDR3 nucleotides: TGTGCCAGCCAAGGAGGGATCTCCTCCTACAATGAGCAGTTCTTC.

The V call is TRBV6-4, the J call TRBJ2-2; D ambiguous. The germline V gene encodes CDR1 MRHNA and CDR2 SNTAGT. Trimming left V 2 bases short and J 4 bases short, with 8 bases between. The CDR3 has 14 amino acids. The CDR3: CASSDPPGTGELFF. The DNA of the CDR3 is TGTGCCAGCAGTGACCCCCCGGGCACCGGGGAGCTGTTTTTT.

The rearrangement uses TRBV29-1 and TRBJ2-1; 7 bases map to TRBD2. Germline V gene sequence: CDR1 SQVTM, CDR2 ANQGSEA. V lost 4 bases and J lost 0; bases outside the gene matches: 6. The CDR3 runs 15 residues. The CDR3, as DNA: TGCAGCGTTGCCTCAGGGAGGGACTCCTACAATGAGCAGTTCTTC. Translated: CSVASGRDSYNEQFF.

This chain links TRBV2 with TRBJ1-2; D possibly corresponds to TRBD1 (5 bases). V shed 2 bases and J shed 8 bases, with 15 bases lying between them. Per the germline V gene, CDR1 is SNHLY and CDR2 is FYNNEI. The CDR3 spans 14 residues. CDR3 protein: CASSEIAGPGGYTF. CDR3 nucleotide sequence: TGTGCCAGCAGTGAAATTGCAGGGCCGGGCGGCTACACCTTC.

On this clone: Different DNA sequences within this sample yield the same CDR3. The J gene is TRBJ2-5, the V gene TRBV5-1; 9 nucleotides agree with TRBD1. The CDR3 is 14 residues long. Losses at the gene ends were 0 bases for V and 4 bases for J; bases not matched to a gene: 1. The germline gives CDR1 SGHRS, CDR2 YFSETQ. The CDR3 DNA sequence: TGCGCCAGCAGCTTGGGGACAGGGGCAGAGACCCAGTACTTC. As protein: CASSLGTGAETQYF.

The table lists this clone with a few counts. The rearrangement links TRBV19 to TRBJ2-2; D may be TRBD2 (5 bases). Germline CDR1 reads LNHDA; CDR2 reads SQIVND (reference sequence). Between the trimmed V and J ends, which lost 1 base and 3 bases, there was a span of 12 bases. The CDR3 has 16 residues. In DNA form, the CDR3 reads TGTGCCAGTAGTATAGTACGAGGGTGGGACACCGGGGAGCTGTTTTTT. This translates into CASSIVRGWDTGELFF.

This clone came up a few times. The chain has TRBV5-4 and TRBJ1-3; the D is unclear. Trimming cost V 0 bases and J 0 bases, with 7 bases left between them. The CDR3 is 15 amino acids. Germline CDR1 and CDR2: SGHNT and YYREEE (reference sequence). CDR3 in amino acids: CASSLALNSGNTIYF. In nucleotides, the CDR3 is TGTGCCAGCAGCTTGGCCCTTAACTCTGGAAACACCATATATTTT.

The V and J genes are TRBV5-1 and TRBJ2-1; 8 bases fit TRBD1. V dropped 0 bases and J dropped 6; count of bases not matched to a gene: 5. Germline CDR1 reads SGHRS; CDR2 reads YFSETQ. The CDR3 length is 15 residues. The CDR3 bases are TGCGCCAGCAGCTTGGGACAGGGGAGGAGCAATGAGCAGTTCTTC. Translated, it gives CASSLGQGRSNEQFF.

This sequence joins TRBV11-2 and TRBJ2-2; 10 bases are shared with TRBD2. The J segment lost 4 bases and the V segment lost 1 base, leaving 6 bases of the junction unmatched. The CDR3 consists of 17 residues. Germline-derived CDR1 and CDR2 are SGHAT and FQNNGV. CDR3 nucleotide sequence: TGTGCCAGCAGCTTAGGCACTAGCGGGACCTCCACCGGGGAGCTGTTTTTT. It codes for CASSLGTSGTSTGELFF.

The genes are TRBV19 and TRBJ2-1, with 7 bases aligning to TRBD2. Germline V gene sequence: CDR1 LNHDA, CDR2 SQIVND (reference sequence). After removal of 3 bases from V and 2 bases from J, the junction contained 13 bases not matched to a gene. The CDR3 consists of 18 residues. In DNA, the CDR3 is TGTGCCAGTAGTATCAGATCTAGCGGAGTACCAGCCTACAATGAGCAGTTCTTC. This encodes CASSIRSSGVPAYNEQFF.

V and J are TRBV19 and TRBJ1-1; tentative D call: TRBD1 (5 bases). This CDR3 is 14 amino acids long. V shed 5 bases and J shed 5 bases, with 15 bases lying between them. Germline-derived CDR1 and CDR2 are LNHDA and SQIVND (reference sequence). The CDR3 nucleotides are TGTGCCAGTAGTCCCGGGGAGGGGCAGACTGAAGCTTTCTTT. Encoded protein: CASSPGEGQTEAFF.

The chain combines TRBV18 with TRBJ2-7; 12 nucleotides match TRBD2. Germline values: CDR1 KGHSH, CDR2 LQKENI. V gave up 5 bases and J gave up 1 base; unmatched junction bases: 6. The CDR3 sequence is 16 residues long. The CDR3: CASSAGLAGLSYEQYF. The CDR3 nucleotides are TGTGCCAGCTCAGCAGGACTAGCGGGATTATCCTACGAGCAGTACTTC.